This is a list of T cell receptor beta chains from one sample in a study of shared clonotypes between healthy human individuals. The data were produced by immunoSEQ multiplex PCR, yet TCRdb's version contains in-frame clones alone and is incomplete. The sample carries nearly 600,000 clones, less than 97% recorded once. Sample: naive CD8+ T cells sorted from blood. The source of these receptors is a woman aged 25 to 39 in good health. Each CDR3 is given with its conserved first and last residue. The D gene is left open where the match is weak. The listing skips clone size in some rows; elsewhere it reads once, few, many or a size class.

NA,NA,TRBV7-2,TRBJ1-1,TGTGCCAGCAGCTTGGCCGGCCTCTACACTGAAGCTTTCTTT,CASSLAGLYTEAFF
TRBD2,NA,TRBV4-1,TRBJ2-7,TGCGCCAGCAGCCAAAACCTAGCGGGAGGATCCTACGAGCAGTACTTC,CASSQNLAGGSYEQYF
TRBD1,NA,TRBV19,TRBJ1-5,TGTGCCAGTAGTATAGGACCAAACCGGGACAGAAATCAGCCCCAGCATTTT,CASSIGPNRDRNQPQHF
NA,NA,TRBV5-4,TRBJ2-1,TGTGCCAGCAGTAATGTCAATGAGCAGTTCTTC,CASSNVNEQFF
TRBD1,NA,TRBV28,TRBJ1-4,TGTGCCAGCAGGGAGGGGGCCTTTAATGAAAAACTGTTTTTT,CASREGAFNEKLFF
TRBD2,NA,TRBV7-9,TRBJ2-7,TGTGCCAGCAGCTACGGCGAGCGGGAGATGTACGAGCAGTACTTC,CASSYGEREMYEQYF
TRBD2,NA,TRBV5-6,TRBJ2-7,TGTGCCAGCAGCTTGGGGACTAGCGCGAGCTCCTACGAGCAGTACTTC,CASSLGTSASSYEQYF
NA,once,TRBV27,TRBJ1-2,TGTGCCAGCAGTTTATCTGCAGCTGCTAACTATGGCTACACCTTC,CASSLSAAANYGYTF
NA,NA,TRBV19,TRBJ1-1,TGTGCCAGTAGTATAGTCAATCCGAGGACACCGTTGAACACTGAAGCTTTCTTT,CASSIVNPRTPLNTEAFF
NA,NA,TRBV7-9,TRBJ1-2,TGTGCCAGCAGCTTAGACTATGGCTACACCTTC,CASSLDYGYTF
NA,NA,TRBV11-2,TRBJ2-7,TGTGCCAGCACTCCGGGGGCGGGAGCGGTGTACGAGCAGTACTTC,CASTPGAGAVYEQYF
NA,NA,TRBV4-2,TRBJ2-2,TGTGCCAGCAGCCCGGGGACGTCGAACACCGGGGAGCTGTTTTTT,CASSPGTSNTGELFF
TRBD2,once,TRBV19,TRBJ2-3,TGTGCCAGTAGTATTACAACTAGCGGGACCACAGATACGCAGTATTTT,CASSITTSGTTDTQYF
TRBD2,NA,TRBV27,TRBJ2-7,TGTGCCAGCAGTCCCGGGACTAGCGGGAGGGGGCACGAGCAGTACTTC,CASSPGTSGRGHEQYF
NA,NA,TRBV11-3,TRBJ1-5,TGTGCCAGCAGCTTGGTCCACAGGGAATATCAGCCCCAGCATTTT,CASSLVHREYQPQHF
TRBD1,NA,TRBV27,TRBJ1-5,TGTGCCAGCAGTCTCCGACAGGGGGTTCAGCCCCAGCATTTT,CASSLRQGVQPQHF
NA,NA,TRBV2,TRBJ2-1,TGTGCCAGCAGTGAATCTCAGGGTGAGCAGTTCTTC,CASSESQGEQFF
NA,NA,TRBV7-9,TRBJ2-2,TGTGCCAGCAGCTTAGTCTCGAACACCGGGGAGCTGTTTTTT,CASSLVSNTGELFF
NA,NA,TRBV28,TRBJ2-7,TGTGCCAGCAGTTCCATGACGGGACAACCGCACGCCGAGCAGTACTTC,CASSSMTGQPHAEQYF
NA,NA,TRBV7-8,TRBJ1-1,TGTGCCAGCAGCTTAGAAGCCCAGAACACTGAAGCTTTCTTT,CASSLEAQNTEAFF
TRBD1,NA,TRBV10-2,TRBJ2-7,TGCGCCAGCAGTGACCTACAGGGGGCTAGATACGAGCAGTACTTC,CASSDLQGARYEQYF
TRBD1,NA,TRBV28,TRBJ1-1,TGTGCCAGCAGTCCCCCGGGGACAGAGAACACTGAAGCTTTCTTT,CASSPPGTENTEAFF
TRBD1,NA,TRBV5-6,TRBJ1-1,TGTGCCAGCAGCGATACTGGGGGACAGGGCTTCACTGAAGCTTTCTTT,CASSDTGGQGFTEAFF
TRBD1,NA,TRBV7-8,TRBJ1-1,TGTGCCAGCAGCTTTTCAGGGGGAAACGCTGAAGCTTTCTTT,CASSFSGGNAEAFF
NA,NA,TRBV13,TRBJ1-2,TGTGCCAGTGAAAGGGGGGAGGGCTATGGCTACACCTTC,CASERGEGYGYTF
NA,once,TRBV7-9,TRBJ2-7,TGTGCCAGCAGTCGGAGGGGGACCTACGAGCAGTACTTC,CASSRRGTYEQYF
NA,NA,TRBV7-9,TRBJ1-5,TGTGCCAGCAGCAGCGAAAGGGAGCTAGGTCAGCCCCAGCATTTT,CASSSERELGQPQHF
TRBD1,NA,TRBV5-1,TRBJ1-2,TGCGCCAGCAGCCAAGCCACAGGGGGCGATGGCTACACCTTC,CASSQATGGDGYTF
NA,NA,TRBV7-9,TRBJ1-1,TGTGCCAGCAGCCTCCAGGAGGCGGGTGAAGCTTTCTTT,CASSLQEAGEAFF
NA,NA,TRBV2,TRBJ1-6,TGTGCCAGCAGTGTCCAGGCCCTCCACTTT,CASSVQALHF
NA,NA,TRBV10-3,TRBJ2-1,TGTGCCATCGGGTTAGCGGTGAGCTCCTACAATGAGCAGTTCTTC,CAIGLAVSSYNEQFF
NA,NA,TRBV13,TRBJ2-5,TGTGCCAGCAGCTTAGGACAGCGAAAAGAGACCCAGTACTTC,CASSLGQRKETQYF
TRBD1,NA,TRBV19,TRBJ1-5,TGTGCCAGTAGTATCCGAGACAGGGCCCAGCCCCAGCATTTT,CASSIRDRAQPQHF
NA,NA,TRBV5-5,TRBJ2-3,TGTGCCAGCAGCTTGGCTTCATACACAGATACGCAGTATTTT,CASSLASYTDTQYF
NA,NA,TRBV13,TRBJ2-1,TGTGCCAGCAGCTTTCTGGCTAGCTCGCAGTTCTTC,CASSFLASSQFF
NA,few,TRBV4-2,TRBJ1-1,TGTGCCAGCAGCCAAGGAAGGGGTAACACTGAAGCTTTCTTT,CASSQGRGNTEAFF
NA,NA,TRBV6-1,TRBJ1-2,TGTGCCAGCAGTGAATATTGGGGGGACTATGGCTACACCTTC,CASSEYWGDYGYTF
NA,NA,TRBV29-1,TRBJ2-1,TGCAGCGTTGCACTAAGGAACAATGAGCAGTTCTTC,CSVALRNNEQFF
NA,NA,TRBV16,TRBJ1-1,TGTGCCAGCAGCCAAACAGTCGTGACGAGGGCTGAAGCTTTCTTT,CASSQTVVTRAEAFF